The clone carrying this T cell receptor (beta chain) came up many times. The antigen is unknown. TCRdb itself ran the RT-PCR reads through MiXCR, one entry per CDR3 protein. The data contain about 780,000 distinct CDR3 sequences, 18% of them singletons. This sample was included in a study of response to subunit inactivated influenza vaccine. Findings of the study overall: It was the authors' suggestion that each seasonal influenza vaccination recruits few new T cells.

The CDR3 extends over 14 amino acids. Germline CDR1 is SEHNR and CDR2 is FQNEAQ (reference sequence). Trimming took 7 bases from V and 4 from J, leaving 14 bases between them. The rearrangement links TRBV7-9 to TRBJ2-1; tentative D call: TRBD2 (5 bases). The sequencing here drew on PBMCs from blood, taken less than 6 days after vaccination. The sequence was obtained from a man aged 45-65 years who received an inactivated influenza vaccine. In DNA, the CDR3 is TGTGCCAGCATCCAGTGGGGAGATTACAATGAGCAGTTCTTC. This encodes CASIQWGDYNEQFF.